This T cell receptor beta chain was captured in a study of blood T cells in healthy people across ages. On this clonotype itself: Its antigen remains unidentified.

A sample-barcoded 5' primer and a J-beta primer mix were used in a second PCR of about 6 to 11 cycles. TCRdb independently ran MiXCR on the 5' RACE reads; one entry per CDR3 protein. This table has about 760,000 distinct CDR3 sequences, 25% appearing once. Study findings and constraints: Roughly linear declines in TCR beta diversity per million T cells occurred with age. Total diversity from one million sequenced T cells was likely underestimated.

CDR1 and CDR2 from the germline V gene are MGHDK and SYGVNS. Trimming shortened V by 7 bases and J by 0 bases, and 4 bases separated the two germline ends. The CDR3 spans 13 residues. The same sample was also used in a study of T cells of mothers and their children.

The sample taken for sequencing was blood. The origin of this receptor is a boy aged 10-17 years in good health. The chain combines TRBV25-1 with TRBJ2-6, with D unresolved. CDR3 sequence (DNA): TGTGCCAGCACTCTCTCTGGGGCCAACGTCCTGACTTTC. It encodes CASTLSGANVLTF. Together with reference TRBV25-1 and TRBJ2-6, the CDR3 gives the full variable domain: EADIYQTPRYLVIGTGKKITLECSQTMGHDKMYWYQQDPGMELHLIHYSYGVNSTEKGDLSSESTVSRIRTEHFPLTLESARPSHTSQYLCASTLSGANVLTFGAGSRLTVL.